The present entry profiles one T cell receptor (beta chain) with its context. The antigen is undetermined. The sample belongs to a study of T cell responses to AZD1222 COVID-19 vaccine. CDR1 is SGDLS, CDR2 YYNGEE, per germline. The CDR3 covers 15 residues. V trimming: 2 bases; J trimming: 5 bases; junction bases outside the gene matches: 9. Recipients boosted at about 4 weeks or about 12 weeks are pooled. Study-wide findings and caveats: Reportedly, nearly half the spike-specific TCRs target unmutated variant regions.

Repertoires were generated with immunoSEQ multiplex PCR, while TCRdb's copy carries only in-frame clones and drops some. The table lists approximately 300,000 clones, approximately 94% of them singletons, with roughly 0.5% in the top ten. The specimen comprised peripheral blood, sampled 28 days after the second AZD1222 dose. The sequence derives from an adult who received the AZD1222 COVID-19 vaccine. The V and J genes are TRBV9 and TRBJ2-5; 7 bases line up with TRBD2. The CDR3 DNA reads as TGTGCCAGCAGCGTTCTAGCGGATCAGTCGGAGACCCAGTACTTC. This translates into CASSVLADQSETQYF. The full variable domain, in which reference TRBV9 and TRBJ2-5 provide the parts outside the CDR3, is DSGVTQTPKHLITATGQRVTLRCSPRSGDLSVYWYQQSLDQGLQFLIQYYNGEERAKGNILERFSAQQFPDLHSELNLSSLELGDSALYFCASSVLADQSETQYFGPGTRLLVL.